There are a few counts of the clone carrying this T cell receptor (beta chain). Since a far larger clone is one base different, this is likely a read error. The data stem from a study of shared clonotypes between healthy human individuals. The germline V gene has CDR1 KGHSH and CDR2 LQKENI. This CDR3 is built from 14 residues. Clones were read by immunoSEQ multiplex PCR, and TCRdb kept only the in-frame ones, dropping some. The table records about 450,000 clones, roughly 77% of them present only once. The sequenced sample consisted of PBMCs. This clonotype was sampled from a woman between 40 and 50 years old in good health. Some clones in this sample may be carry-over from other donors' samples. V usage is TRBV18 and J usage is TRBJ2-7, with 9 bases identical to TRBD2. CDR3: CASSPIAGAYEQCF. The CDR3 region has the DNA TGTGCCAGCTCACCTATAGCGGGAGCCTACGAGCAGTGCTTC.